This passage covers 27 T cell receptor beta chains from one sample sequenced in a study of vaccination and CD4 T cells after COVID-19. With the Oncomine TCR Beta short-read assay, DNA from cultured CD4+ T cells was sequenced. TCRdb reprocessed the PCR reads with MiXCR, giving one entry per CDR3 protein. The sample contains 20,000 to 25,000 distinct CDR3 sequences, approximately 67% of which appear only once. Treatment given: roughly 11-day PBMC culture with coronavirus spike peptide pools or control peptides (ViraFEST assay). Antigens of these TCRs are unknown. The sequences come from CD4+ T cells from blood, cultured in vitro, collected after SARS-CoV-2 vaccination. The receptors come from a human donor who received a COVID-19 vaccine.

This clonotype was found once. The chain carries TRBV7-9 and TRBJ2-5; D possibly corresponds to TRBD2 (7 bases). The V end was cut by 0 bases, the J end by 5 bases, with 16 bases between. This CDR3 has 16 residues. Germline CDR1 is SEHNR and CDR2 is FQNEAQ (reference sequence). The CDR3 coding sequence is TGTGCCAGCAGCTTAGCGAGGGGGGGGCCTCGGGAGACCCAGTACTTC. Its translation: CASSLARGGPRETQYF.

The chain combines TRBV2 with TRBJ2-3; TRBD2 matches at 8 bases. CDR3 length: 20 amino acids. J lost 0 bases, V lost 4 bases, and 18 bases had no gene match. Per the germline V gene, CDR1 is SNHLY and CDR2 is FYNNEI. The CDR3 nucleotides read TGTGCCAGCAGTGTACCCTTCAGGGCTAGCGGGCGCCGTAGCACAGATACGCAGTATTTT. Its protein product is CASSVPFRASGRRSTDTQYF.

This chain joins TRBV25-1 and TRBJ1-1; 9 bases align to TRBD1. CDR3 length equals 15 residues. V shed 2 bases, J shed 3 bases, and the junction held 4 bases outside the gene matches. Looked up from germline, CDR1 is MGHDK and CDR2 is SYGVNS. As DNA, the CDR3 is TGTGCCAGCAGTGAACTGGGACAGGGCTACACTGAAGCTTTCTTT. Protein product: CASSELGQGYTEAFF.

J is TRBJ1-2 and V is TRBV7-2, with D possibly matching TRBD1 (6 bases). Germline lookup yields CDR1 SGHTA and CDR2 FQGNSA. There are 13 residues in the CDR3. V lost 1 base and J lost 8, with 11 bases in between. CDR3 in DNA: TGTGCCAGCAGCTTAGGAGGGGACATAGGCTACACCTTC. Protein sequence: CASSLGGDIGYTF.

This chain connects TRBV19 to TRBJ2-4, with a possible D match to TRBD1 (6 bases). Trimming removed 5 bases from V and 5 bases from J, with 13 bases in between. Germline lookup yields CDR1 LNHDA and CDR2 SQIVND (reference sequence). The CDR3 length is 14 residues. The CDR3 DNA sequence: TGTGCCAGTAGTGAATACAGGGTACAAAACATTCAGTACTTC. This translates into CASSEYRVQNIQYF.

The table lists this clonotype with a count of one. The genes are TRBV10-2 and TRBJ1-2; 11 positions agree with TRBD1. Germline V gives CDR1 WSHSY, CDR2 SAAADI. The CDR3 loop spans 19 amino acids. The V and J ends lost 3 bases and 4 bases, in that order; junction bases with no gene match: 16. The CDR3 coding sequence is TGCGCCAGCAGTGACCATTCTAAATCCGGGACAGGGGGTCTCTATGGCTACACCTTC. It specifies CASSDHSKSGTGGLYGYTF.

The genes are TRBV19 and TRBJ2-5, with TRBD2 matching 11 bases. CDR3 size: 15 residues. The germline V gene encodes CDR1 LNHDA and CDR2 SQIVND (reference sequence). V lost 3 bases to trimming and J lost 5 bases; unmatched junction nucleotides: 5. CDR3 in amino acids: CASSIVAGGPETQYF. CDR3 sequence (DNA): TGTGCCAGTAGTATTGTAGCGGGGGGGCCGGAGACCCAGTACTTC.

This clonotype was seen once. This chain joins TRBV11-3 and TRBJ2-1; tentatively, D is TRBD2 (7 bases). CDR3 length equals 15 residues. Germline V gene lookup returns CDR1 SGHNT and CDR2 YENEEA. Trimming pared 5 bases from V and 7 bases from J, leaving 18 bases between. In DNA, the CDR3 is TGTGCCAGCAGCATCGGCGGGGGCCTATCTAATGAGCAGTTCTTC. Its protein is CASSIGGGLSNEQFF.

CDR3 sequence (DNA): TGCAGTGCTAGGCGACAGGGGAGTTCACCCCTCCACTTT. This codes for CSARRQGSSPLHF. V is TRBV20-1 and J is TRBJ1-6, with 8 positions matching TRBD1. Germline trimming cut 3 bases from V and 9 bases from J; bases unmatched to any gene: 4. Germline-derived CDR1 and CDR2 are DFQATT and SNEGSKA (reference sequence). The CDR3 spans 13 residues.

The CDR3 loop reads CASSLGSVVFQGRNTEAFF. CDR3 in DNA: TGTGCCAGCAGCTTAGGTTCTGTAGTATTTCAGGGGAGGAACACTGAAGCTTTCTTT. V gene TRBV7-9 combines with J gene TRBJ1-1; a weak D match, TRBD1 (6 bases). The germline gives CDR1 SEHNR, CDR2 FQNEAQ (reference sequence). Trimming took 1 base from V and 1 from J, leaving 22 bases between them. The CDR3 is 19 residues long.

This clonotype was found a few times. This chain joins TRBV30 and TRBJ1-6; 7 bases line up with TRBD1. In germline, CDR1 is GTSNPN, CDR2 SVGIG (reference sequence). The CDR3 is 15 residues long. Trimming at V came to 3 bases and at J to 9 bases, leaving 11 bases not matched to a gene. CDR3 bases: TGTGCCTGGAGCGATCTTACAGGGGTAGGTTCACCCCTCCACTTT. Its protein is CAWSDLTGVGSPLHF. The full variable domain, in which reference TRBV30 and TRBJ1-6 provide the parts outside the CDR3, is SQTIHQWPATLVQPVGSPLSLECTVEGTSNPNLYWYRQAAGRGLQLLFYSVGIGQISSEVPQNLSASRPQDRQFILSSKKLLLSDSGFYLCAWSDLTGVGSPLHFGNGTRLTVT.

The rearrangement uses TRBV19 and TRBJ2-1; TRBD1 is a possible D gene (6 bases). The CDR3 contains 14 residues. CDR1 and CDR2 (germline): LNHDA, SQIVND (reference sequence). Trimming pared 9 bases from V and 2 bases from J, leaving 14 bases between. In nucleotides, the CDR3 is TGTGCCAGACGACCCCAGGGGCCCTACAATGAGCAGTTCTTC. It translates to CARRPQGPYNEQFF.

V usage is TRBV5-4 and J usage is TRBJ1-2; 7 positions agree with TRBD1. CDR3 length: 15 residues. Looked up from germline, CDR1 is SGHNT and CDR2 is YYREEE (reference sequence). Trimming at V came to 4 bases and at J to 4 bases, leaving 10 bases not matched to a gene. In nucleotides, the CDR3 is TGTGCCAGCAGCCTCCCCGGCAGGGGGGCCTATGGCTACACCTTC. Translation: CASSLPGRGAYGYTF.

The chain has TRBV12-3 or TRBV12-4 and TRBJ1-6, with D uncertain. V was shortened by 0 bases and J by 5 bases, with 5 bases between the two germline ends. CDR3 size: 14 residues. The CDR3 protein is CASSLAPDNSPLHF. The CDR3 bases are TGTGCCAGCAGTTTAGCGCCTGATAATTCACCCCTCCACTTT.

This clonotype was found a few times. The chain links TRBV11-3 to TRBJ1-1, with a weak D call TRBD1 (5 bases). The germline V and J ends were trimmed by 3 bases and 12 bases, with 29 bases remaining between them. This CDR3 is built from 17 residues. Germline values: CDR1 SGHNT, CDR2 YENEEA. The CDR3 reads CASSLETWSQVHEGTFF. As DNA, the CDR3 is TGTGCCAGCAGCTTGGAAACCTGGTCACAGGTCCACGAGGGGACTTTCTTT.

The V call is TRBV7-9, the J call TRBJ1-1; D is unresolved. Germline V gives CDR1 SEHNR, CDR2 FQNEAQ (reference sequence). The CDR3 has 14 residues. V lost 1 base and J lost 1, with 7 bases in between. The DNA for the CDR3 is TGTGCCAGCAGCTTAGAGAATTGGAACACTGAAGCTTTCTTT. Translating gives CASSLENWNTEAFF.

The V gene is TRBV30, the J gene TRBJ1-1; D is unresolved. V lost 0 bases and J lost 6, with 11 bases in between. The CDR3 has 13 residues. Germline V CDR1 and CDR2: GTSNPN, SVGIG (reference sequence). CDR3 residues: CAWSVGRESEAFF. CDR3 DNA sequence: TGTGCCTGGAGTGTAGGCAGAGAATCTGAAGCTTTCTTT.

The chain links TRBV27 to TRBJ2-1, with D uncertain. Per germline, CDR1 MNHEY and CDR2 SMNVEV (reference sequence). The CDR3 has 13 amino acids. The ends were cut back, 0 bases at V and 8 bases at J, with 8 bases in the middle. The CDR3 DNA reads TGTGCCAGCAGTTTATCCCTCGGGTATGAGCAGTTCTTC. Protein: CASSLSLGYEQFF.

The chain joins TRBV20-1 to TRBJ1-5; TRBD1 matches at 9 bases. Germline CDR1 and CDR2: DFQATT and SNEGSKA (reference sequence). The J segment lost 4 bases and the V segment lost 3 bases, leaving 4 bases of the junction unmatched. The CDR3 has 14 amino acids. The CDR3 coding sequence is TGCAGTGCTAGCGGGACAGGGTGGAATCAGCCCCAGCATTTT. Amino acids: CSASGTGWNQPQHF.

This clonotype was recorded once. The rearrangement uses TRBV30 and TRBJ2-3; D remains ambiguous. In germline, CDR1 is GTSNPN, CDR2 SVGIG (reference sequence). CDR3 size: 12 residues. V was pared by 3 bases and J by 13 bases, with 17 bases between. The DNA of the CDR3 is TGTGCCTGGAGCCCAAGGGCAGGAAAGGAGTATTTT. Its protein is CAWSPRAGKEYF.

This chain connects TRBV20-1 to TRBJ2-3; TRBD2 matches at 11 bases. Germline trimming cut 7 bases from V and 4 bases from J; bases unmatched to any gene: 10. CDR3 length: 15 amino acids. The germline CDR1 and CDR2 sequences are DFQATT and SNEGSKA (reference sequence). The CDR3 region has the DNA TGCAGTGTTTTAGCGGGGGGGCCCGAAGCAGATACGCAGTATTTT. This translates into CSVLAGGPEADTQYF.

This clonotype was detected only a few times. CDR3 loop: CAIVRSPTDYGYTF. Here the CDR3 DNA reads TGTGCCATCGTACGCTCACCCACGGACTATGGCTACACCTTC. The genes are TRBV10-3 and TRBJ1-2; D unresolved. Germline CDR1 and CDR2: ENHRY and SYGVKD. V was trimmed by 8 bases and J by 3 bases, leaving 16 bases between them. This CDR3 comprises 14 residues.

This clonotype has a handful of counts. The rearrangement uses TRBV20-1 and TRBJ1-2, with D unresolved. Deletions cut 0 bases from V and 4 bases from J, with 15 bases between. This CDR3 has 15 amino acids. Looked up from germline, CDR1 is DFQATT and CDR2 is SNEGSKA (reference sequence). The CDR3 region has the DNA TGCAGTGCTAGAGATCGAGGGTTCGGATCCTATGGCTACACCTTC. Translating gives CSARDRGFGSYGYTF.

This clonotype showed up just once. The chain joins TRBV2 to TRBJ2-5; D is uncertain. CDR1 and CDR2 (germline): SNHLY, FYNNEI. The V and J ends lost 4 bases and 4 bases respectively, with 13 bases between them. CDR3 size: 14 residues. Here the CDR3 reads CASSVSVGPETQYF. The DNA for the CDR3 is TGTGCCAGCAGTGTTTCGGTGGGCCCAGAGACCCAGTACTTC.

This clonotype was detected a few times. V and J are TRBV6-1 and TRBJ2-3, with D perhaps TRBD1 (5 bases). The CDR3 is made up of 13 amino acids. V lost 5 bases and J 3 bases, leaving 9 bases between the germline ends. Germline values: CDR1 MNHNS, CDR2 SASEGT. CDR3 protein: CASSHQGTDTQYF. Here the CDR3 DNA reads TGTGCCAGCAGTCACCAGGGAACAGATACGCAGTATTTT.

The rearrangement uses TRBV10-3 and TRBJ1-2; TRBD1 matches at 12 bases. Per the germline V gene, CDR1 is ENHRY and CDR2 is SYGVKD. The CDR3 has 19 residues. The V segment lost 3 bases and the J segment 3 bases; nucleotides outside the gene matches: 14. The DNA of the CDR3 is TGTGCCATCAGTGATGACCCCGGGACAGGGGGCGCGGGTGACTATGGCTACACCTTC. Its translation is CAISDDPGTGGAGDYGYTF.

J is TRBJ2-3 and V is TRBV5-1; D may be TRBD1 (6 bases). V shed 0 bases and J shed 1 base, with 6 bases lying between them. CDR3 length: 14 amino acids. From germline, CDR1 is SGHRS and CDR2 YFSETQ. The DNA of the CDR3 is TGCGCCAGCAGCTTGGACAGGGGCACAGATACGCAGTATTTT. This encodes CASSLDRGTDTQYF.